This T cell receptor beta chain was identified during a study of blood T cells in healthy people across ages. Study-wide findings and caveats: Shifts in expanded clonotypes may have been confounded by donor CMV status, which was unknown.

For the second PCR, which ran for roughly 6 to 12 cycles, a sample-barcoded 5' primer and a J-beta primer mix were used. TCRdb itself ran the 5' RACE reads through MiXCR, one entry per CDR3 protein. This sample has around 750,000 distinct CDR3 sequences, with approximately 55% found just once. Germline CDR1 is WSHSY and CDR2 is SAAADI. This CDR3 has 16 amino acids. The V gene lost 2 bases and the J gene lost 1 base, with 13 bases spanning the gap. Remarks on this clonotype: The antigen is unknown.

Sequenced: blood. This sequence joins TRBV10-2 and TRBJ2-3, with a weak D call TRBD1 (5 bases). The sequence was collected from an elderly man in good health. The CDR3 DNA is TGCGCCAGCAGTGAGCAGGGCAGGGCCGGCACAGATACGCAGTATTTT. Translating it yields CASSEQGRAGTDTQYF.